This T cell receptor (beta chain) emerged from a study of regulatory T cells in long-lasting Graves disease. Study-wide results and limits: Persistent Graves' patients showed less TCR diversity than newly diagnosed patients showed.

The CDR3 totals 14 residues. V was pared by 5 bases and J by 1 base, with 10 bases between. Germline values: CDR1 SGHVS, CDR2 FNYEAQ. Time point specified: newly diagnosed GD, antithyroid drugs for less than 3 months. Generation of the TCR library employed RNA extracted from PBMCs. CDR3-region Arm-PCR and iRepertoire HTBI primers produced the TCR beta libraries. TCRdb independently ran MiXCR on the multiplex PCR reads; one entry per CDR3 protein. Here the sample spans roughly 420,000 distinct CDR3 sequences, around 15% being singletons. This clonotype showed up many times. No antigen is known for it. The chain joins TRBV7-6 to TRBJ2-3; possible D gene TRBD1, 6 bases. This receptor was taken from a female donor with Graves disease. Here the sequenced sample was peripheral blood mononuclear cells (PBMCs), taken at new diagnosis, from a patient treated with antithyroid drugs. CDR3 protein: CASSPSGGTDTQYF. CDR3 sequence (DNA): TGTGCCAGCAGCCCATCAGGGGGCACAGATACGCAGTATTTT.